This T cell receptor (beta chain) was recorded in a study of beta chain features in type 1 diabetes (dated by TCRdb to the late 2010s). The study in broad terms: Patients and healthy donors did not differ in mean age, gender distribution, total cell number or subset yield. Across all samples, approximately 98,000,000 sorted cells were examined, and cell number per subset correlated strongly with RNA yield. The study compared the TCRB repertoires of sorted circulating CD4+ T cell subsets in recently diagnosed type 1 diabetes patients with those in matched healthy donors. Whereas all 30 or so donors provided naive and central memory subsets, regulatory and stem cell-like memory subsets were isolated from just 8 patients and roughly 8 healthy donors. Paper-wide results and their limitations: HLA sub-analyses involved small numbers of individuals, so any influence of HLA type on TCRB rearrangement remained unresolved. Because cDNA rather than genomic DNA was sequenced, highly expressing activated cells could have been over-represented, although no difference in activation and CD3 levels was found between groups. At VDJ recombination sites, type 1 diabetes patients had fewer insertions and more deleted nucleotides, which implies abnormalities in thymic rearrangement. In all four CD4+ subsets, TCRB CDR3 length was moderately but significantly shorter in type 1 diabetes patients. PCR may preferentially amplify shorter templates, but because patient and control samples were amplified and corrected together, any resulting skew would affect both groups equally. Naive, central memory and regulatory TCRB repertoires appeared to be more alike among patients than among healthy donors.

From each donor, a single peripheral blood sample of around 0.12 L on average was drawn into heparinised tubes. A BD FACSAria II and a panel including CD45RO, CCR7, CD25, CD127, CD95 and CD27 were used to sort naive, central memory, regulatory and stem cell-like memory CD4+ T cells. Every sorted population had a purity above 95%. Right away, PBMCs were isolated by Lymphoprep density gradient centrifugation and were stained directly, with no culture step. To minimize batch effects, samples were stained and sorted in pairs, one healthy donor with one patient per experiment. From a lookup of the germline V gene (reference sequence), CDR1 and CDR2 are LNHNV and YYDKDF. The cysteine opens and the phenylalanine closes a CDR3 of 14 amino acids. Only the CDR3 portion is preserved as DNA: 42 bases, with reading frame beginning at the first base. After removal of 3 bases from V and 7 bases from J, the junction retains 1 base not matched to a gene.

All of the isolated RNA was reverse transcribed with the High Capacity cDNA Reverse Transcription Kit, so expressed TCRB transcripts were sequenced. Naive, central memory and regulatory T cell samples underwent deep immunoSEQ sequencing, averaging about 3.57 million total reads per sample. After sorted cells were lysed in RLT buffer, RNA was extracted with DNase-treated RNeasy Micro or Mini kits, with the choice depending on cell number. To prevent cross-contamination, every cell subset was processed on its own, while patient and healthy donor samples were processed together. The immunoSEQ multiplex PCR was used to amplify TCRB sequences from cDNA, generating 87-bp fragments that spanned the CDR3 region. Sequencing of the amplicons was done on the Illumina HiSeq platform. On the authors' methods: PCR bias was computationally corrected using synthetic template baselines, reads within Hamming distance 2 were collapsed, and singletons that could not be merged were discarded. Reads were aligned against IMGT to assign V, D and J genes, CDR3 length and insertions or deletions at six rearrangement sites. Clonotype counts were normalized to sorted cell number within each subset before computing true diversity and Gini coefficients with the tcR R package. The overlap coefficient, calculated on TCRB nucleotide sequences, was used to quantify repertoire sharing. Out-of-frame TCRB sequences from naive cells were analyzed as a proxy for the pre-selection repertoire. TCRdb re-hosts the immuneACCESS table, in-frame sequences only. Its copies lack some clones; in the studies checked, an unresolved V gene accounts for under half of them, and the cause for the rest is not known. The DNA was the basis for D and trimming; V, J and clone size are from that table. The sample table records under 250,000 clones; roughly an eighth of these occur just once. The ten largest clones take up around 0.025% of the sample.

Comment on this clone: No cognate antigen has been identified for it. The record has no base qualities; no much larger clone is one base away.

Source material: naive CD4+ T cells from blood. Taken with the paper, the label for cell subset or site translates to: true naive CD4+ T cells. The chain uses TRBV15 and TRBJ1-4, with 11 bases aligning to TRBD1. The receptor was isolated from a woman in her thirties or forties in good health. The sequence in DNA is TGTGCCACCAGCAGGGACAGGGGGCGTGAAAAACTGTTTTTT. Its translation is CATSRDRGREKLFF.